This T cell receptor beta chain appears in the sequencing data of a study of blood T cell repertoires in COVID-19. On the study more broadly: Samples representing acute and convalescent COVID-19 were sourced from the United States, Italy and Spain. Nucleic acid was either cDNA or gDNA, and it came from T cells, B-cell-depleted T cells, or PBMCs.

This clone has a single count. Seattle enrolled patients during active infection and tracked them longitudinally. Germline CDR1 is LNHNV and CDR2 is YYDKDF (reference sequence). V lost 8 bases to trimming and J lost 5 bases; unmatched junction nucleotides: 13. The CDR3 runs 15 residues. How the authors handled the data: Scientists estimated how many nucleated cells there were by amplifying reference gene primers. Sequenced by immunoSEQ multiplex PCR; TCRdb stores in-frame clones only, minus some. V, J and clone size reflect that table, while D and trimming were determined from the DNA. The sample shows some 110,000 clones, about 79% of them seen only once.

The source material was peripheral blood. V and J are TRBV15 and TRBJ2-5; 8 positions match TRBD2. This TCR came from an elderly man with COVID-19, enrolled during active disease. This chain's CDR3 is CATSKAGAGMETQYF. The CDR3 DNA is TGTGCCACCTCAAAAGCGGGAGCGGGCATGGAGACCCAGTACTTC.